The present entry profiles one T cell receptor beta chain with its context. Its antigen remains unidentified. This sample stems from a study of OX40 agonist ivuxolimab in advanced cancers. This CDR3 comprises 15 residues. The germline V gene has CDR1 SGHTA and CDR2 FQGNSA. After removal of 3 bases from V and 8 bases from J, the junction contained 6 bases not matched to a gene. TCRdb's copy holds only in-frame clones and misses some; the assay was immunoSEQ multiplex PCR. The sample has 90,000 to 150,000 clones; 80% to 90% are singletons. General study results and limits: More expanded clones were found, on average, in CD8+ than in CD4+ T cells. Partial responders at 0.1-3.0 mg/kg had among the lowest clonal expansion.

Autoimmune disease history or systemic immunosuppression led to patient exclusion. This receptor was identified in an adult with an advanced solid tumor such as melanoma, head and neck, liver or kidney cancer. The chain has TRBV7-2 and TRBJ1-4; 10 bases match TRBD1. The sequencing used CD4+ or CD8+ T cells sorted from blood, collected in a trial of the OX40 agonist ivuxolimab. The CDR3 loop is CASSFTGTGAEKLFF. CDR3 nucleotide sequence: TGTGCCAGCAGCTTCACCGGGACAGGGGCCGAAAAACTGTTTTTT. Full variable domain (rest looked up from reference TRBV7-2 and TRBJ1-4): GAGVSQSPSNKVTEKGKDVELRCDPISGHTALYWYRQSLGQGLEFLIYFQGNSAPDKSGLPSDRFSAERTGGSVSTLTIQRTQQEDSAVYLCASSFTGTGAEKLFFGSGTQLSVL.